Below are 22 T cell receptor beta chains sequenced from a single sample in a study of Tregs in tolerant kidney transplant recipients. Clones were sequenced by immunoSEQ multiplex PCR, and TCRdb holds only the in-frame ones, with some missing. The table lists 110,000 or so clones, roughly 92% of them singletons. The sample comprised CD4+ T cells from blood. The source of these receptors is a human donor in good health.

In its sample, this clone was seen once. Sequence at one end of the junction differs from germline and may be a read error. The gene calls are TRBV6-5 and TRBJ1-3, with 8 bases fitting TRBD1. The CDR3 sequence is 15 residues long. Germline assignment: CDR1 MNHEY and CDR2 SVGAGI. CDR3 nucleotides: TGTGCCAGCACTTACCAGGGGGCCCGGGGAAACACCATATATTTT. This codes for CASTYQGARGNTIYF.

The chain combines TRBV6-5 with TRBJ1-5; D not certain. Trimming removed 0 bases at V and 3 bases at J, with 6 bases between. The CDR3 runs to 14 residues. Germline CDR1 MNHEY, CDR2 SVGAGI. CDR3 in amino acids: CASSYSRTNQPQHF. In DNA form, the CDR3 reads TGTGCCAGCAGTTACTCGAGGACCAATCAGCCCCAGCATTTT.

The chain is built from TRBV9 and TRBJ1-3; TRBD1 matches at 7 bases. CDR1 and CDR2 from the germline V gene are SGDLS and YYNGEE. The CDR3 consists of 15 residues. V lost 8 bases, J lost 2 bases, and 10 bases stayed unmatched. The CDR3 coding sequence is TGTGCCAGTTACCTTATCGGACAGGCTGGAAACACCATATATTTT. Amino acid sequence: CASYLIGQAGNTIYF.

This clone was recorded once. V is TRBV5-1 and J is TRBJ1-6, with D perhaps TRBD1 (5 bases). Germline V CDR1 and CDR2: SGHRS, YFSETQ. V dropped 1 base and J dropped 7 bases, with 9 bases sitting between them. CDR3 length equals 14 residues. The CDR3 DNA reads as TGCGCCAGCAGCTTGAGAGGGACCAATTCACCCCTCCACTTT. Encoded protein: CASSLRGTNSPLHF.

The gene calls are TRBV4-1 and TRBJ2-7; no reliable D call. This CDR3 is 12 amino acids long. CDR1 and CDR2 (germline): MGHRA, YSYEKL. V was pared by 2 bases and J by 4 bases, with 6 bases between. DNA of the CDR3: TGCGCCAGCAGCCAACTAGGATACGAGCAGTACTTC. It translates to CASSQLGYEQYF.

The chain carries TRBV6-1 and TRBJ2-7, with TRBD1 matching 9 bases. J was trimmed by 4 bases and V by 7 bases; bases with no gene match: 8. CDR3 length: 14 amino acids. Germline V lookup: CDR1 MNHNS, CDR2 SASEGT. CDR3 DNA sequence: TGTGCCAGCACCTCCGGGACAGGGATGTACGAGCAGTACTTC. It translates to CASTSGTGMYEQYF.

The chain employs TRBV7-2 and TRBJ1-1; D gene unclear. V lost 7 bases and J lost 1, with 16 bases in between. The V gene's germline CDR1 is SGHTA and CDR2 FQGNSA. CDR3 length: 15 amino acids. The CDR3 loop is CASNSQVGGNTEAFF. Here the CDR3 DNA reads TGTGCCAGCAACTCGCAAGTGGGAGGGAACACTGAAGCTTTCTTT.

This clone was counted a few times. The genes are TRBV6-5 and TRBJ1-2; no clear D gene. CDR1 and CDR2 (germline): MNHEY, SVGAGI. V shed 6 bases and J shed 3 bases, with 11 bases lying between them. The CDR3 extends over 13 amino acids. The CDR3, as DNA: TGTGCCAGCAGGATTCGGACGCACTATGGCTACACCTTC. Its protein is CASRIRTHYGYTF.

The chain recombines TRBV6-1 with TRBJ1-1, with a weak D call TRBD1 (5 bases). CDR1 is MNHNS, CDR2 SASEGT, per germline. Trimming took 2 bases from V and 3 from J, leaving 10 bases between them. The CDR3 runs 14 residues. The CDR3 loop reads CASSEPGRDTEAFF. CDR3 in DNA: TGTGCCAGCAGTGAACCGGGGCGAGACACTGAAGCTTTCTTT.

The chain joins TRBV4-2 to TRBJ2-3; D remains ambiguous. Germline assignment: CDR1 LGHNA and CDR2 YNFKEQ. Trimming removed 4 bases at V and 2 bases at J, with 1 base between. The CDR3 is 11 residues long. CDR3 residues: CASSLTDTQYF. CDR3 bases: TGTGCCAGCAGCCTCACAGATACGCAGTATTTT.

The chain employs TRBV18 and TRBJ1-1; TRBD1 matches at 7 bases. CDR1 and CDR2 (germline): KGHSH, LQKENI. V gave up 1 base and J gave up 3 bases; unmatched junction bases: 2. This CDR3 has 14 residues. Here the CDR3 DNA reads TGTGCCAGCTCACCACTCAGGGGGTACACTGAAGCTTTCTTT. This encodes CASSPLRGYTEAFF.

The chain couples TRBV18 to TRBJ2-5; D is undetermined. V lost 3 bases to trimming and J lost 2 bases, with 10 bases between them. Per germline, CDR1 KGHSH and CDR2 LQKENI. The CDR3 is 14 residues long. CDR3 protein: CASSPQELQETQYF. The CDR3 nucleotides are TGTGCCAGCTCACCCCAGGAACTTCAAGAGACCCAGTACTTC. Full variable domain (rest looked up from reference TRBV18 and TRBJ2-5): NAGVMQNPRHLVRRRGQEARLRCSPMKGHSHVYWYRQLPEEGLKFMVYLQKENIIDESGMPKERFSAEFPKEGPSILRIQQVVRGDSAAYFCASSPQELQETQYFGPGTRLLVL.

The chain links TRBV6-1 to TRBJ2-5; D is unclear. The germline V gene has CDR1 MNHNS and CDR2 SASEGT. The germline V and J ends were trimmed by 4 bases and 5 bases, with 8 bases remaining between them. This CDR3 is built from 12 residues. CDR3 nucleotide sequence: TGTGCCAGCAGTGTGGGATGGGAGACCCAGTACTTC. Translation: CASSVGWETQYF.

The chain couples TRBV5-6 to TRBJ2-7; D possibly uses TRBD1 or TRBD2 (5 bases each). The V end lost 4 bases, the J end lost 4 bases, and 15 bases lay between the germline ends. Germline values: CDR1 SGHDT, CDR2 YYEEEE. The length of the CDR3 is 14 residues. The CDR3 loop is CASSPRDPMYEQYF. DNA of the CDR3: TGTGCCAGCAGCCCCCGGGACCCCATGTACGAGCAGTACTTC.

The rearrangement uses TRBV5-1 and TRBJ2-7; 7 nucleotides agree with TRBD1. The CDR3 runs 14 residues. Per the germline V gene, CDR1 is SGHRS and CDR2 is YFSETQ. The junction had 4 bases not matched to a gene; V was cut back by 0 bases and J by 4 bases. The CDR3 is CASSLDRDRYEQYF. In DNA, the CDR3 is TGCGCCAGCAGCTTGGATCGGGACAGATACGAGCAGTACTTC.

This clone has only one observation. The J gene is TRBJ1-2, the V gene TRBV6-1; 9 nucleotides line up with TRBD1. CDR3 length equals 14 residues. J lost 2 bases, V lost 7 bases, and 5 bases had no gene match. Germline V gene sequence: CDR1 MNHNS, CDR2 SASEGT. The CDR3 reads CASTRDRDNYGYTF. The CDR3 DNA is TGTGCCAGCACTCGGGACAGGGACAACTATGGCTACACCTTC.

The rearrangement uses TRBV7-2 and TRBJ2-5, with TRBD2 matching 15 bases. With V trimmed by 1 base and J by 8 bases, 5 bases remained unmatched. The CDR3 runs 16 residues. In germline, CDR1 is SGHTA, CDR2 FQGNSA. Here the CDR3 reads CASSLGRTSGGATQYF. The CDR3 region has the DNA TGTGCCAGCAGCTTAGGGCGGACTAGCGGGGGGGCAACCCAGTACTTC.

J is TRBJ1-2 and V is TRBV5-1; D unresolved. V lost 6 bases and J lost 1, with 13 bases in between. Germline-derived CDR1 and CDR2 are SGHRS and YFSETQ. The CDR3 contains 14 residues. Written as DNA, the CDR3 is TGCGCCAGCAAACCCCCAGGCGTTAACTATGGCTACACCTTC. It codes for CASKPPGVNYGYTF.

CDR3: CASSQDHTGITEAFF. The CDR3 bases are TGTGCCAGCAGCCAAGACCATACAGGGATCACTGAAGCTTTCTTT. The chain joins TRBV4-2 to TRBJ1-1, with D possibly matching TRBD1 (6 bases). CDR3 length equals 15 residues. Trimming removed 0 bases from V and 4 bases from J, with 12 bases in between. Germline CDR1 is LGHNA and CDR2 is YNFKEQ.

The rearrangement joins TRBV2 to TRBJ2-1; possibly TRBD1 or TRBD2 for D (6 bases each). Germline loops: CDR1 SNHLY, CDR2 FYNNEI. This CDR3 region has 15 residues. V was pared by 7 bases and J by 3 bases, with 16 bases between. In DNA, the CDR3 is TGTGCCAGCAAGATCGCGGGGACACACTACAATGAGCAGTTCTTC. Amino acids: CASKIAGTHYNEQFF.

This sequence joins TRBV6-6 and TRBJ2-7; 7 bases match TRBD1. The V and J ends lost 2 bases and 6 bases, in that order; junction bases with no gene match: 10. The germline CDR1 and CDR2 sequences are MNHNY and SVGAGI (reference sequence). There are 15 residues in the CDR3. The CDR3 nucleotides read TGTGCCAGCAGTTACAAGACAGCAGGGGGAAGCGAGCAGTACTTC. It codes for CASSYKTAGGSEQYF.

This clone showed up just once. The J gene is TRBJ2-3, the V gene TRBV27, with TRBD2 as a possible D gene (5 bases). Trimming pared 6 bases from V and 1 base from J, leaving 11 bases between. The length of the CDR3 is 14 residues. Per germline, CDR1 MNHEY and CDR2 SMNVEV (reference sequence). For the CDR3, the DNA is TGTGCCAGCAGCCCCCCCGGGGGCACAGATACGCAGTATTTT. Encoded protein: CASSPPGGTDTQYF.